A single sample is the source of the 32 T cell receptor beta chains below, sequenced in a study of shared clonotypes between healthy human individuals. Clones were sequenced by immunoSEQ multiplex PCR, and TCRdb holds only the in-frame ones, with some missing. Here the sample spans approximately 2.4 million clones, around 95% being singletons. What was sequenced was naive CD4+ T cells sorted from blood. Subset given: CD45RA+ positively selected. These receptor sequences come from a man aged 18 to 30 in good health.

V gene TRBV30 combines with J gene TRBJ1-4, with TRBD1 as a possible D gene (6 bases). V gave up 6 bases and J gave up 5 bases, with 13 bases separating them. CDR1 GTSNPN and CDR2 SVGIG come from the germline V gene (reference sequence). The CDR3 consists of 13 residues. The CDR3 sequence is CACRDMYNEKLFF. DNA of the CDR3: TGTGCCTGCCGGGACATGTACAATGAAAAACTGTTTTTT.

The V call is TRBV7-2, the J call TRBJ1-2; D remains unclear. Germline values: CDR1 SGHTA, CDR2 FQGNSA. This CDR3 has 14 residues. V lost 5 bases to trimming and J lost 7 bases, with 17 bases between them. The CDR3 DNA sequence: TGTGCCAGCAGCCCGACGGTGTGGGGATCTGGCTACACCTTC. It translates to CASSPTVWGSGYTF.

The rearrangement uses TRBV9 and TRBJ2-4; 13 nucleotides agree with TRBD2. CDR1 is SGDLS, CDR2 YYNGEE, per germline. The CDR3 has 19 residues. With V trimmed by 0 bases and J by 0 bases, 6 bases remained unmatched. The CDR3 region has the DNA TGTGCCAGCAGCGTAGAGGGACTAGCGGGGAATCTAGCCAAAAACATTCAGTACTTC. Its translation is CASSVEGLAGNLAKNIQYF.

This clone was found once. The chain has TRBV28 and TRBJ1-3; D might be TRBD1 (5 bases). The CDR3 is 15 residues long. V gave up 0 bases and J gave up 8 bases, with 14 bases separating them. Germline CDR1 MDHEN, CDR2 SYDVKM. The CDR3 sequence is CASSLWPGGGYTIYF. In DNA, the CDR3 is TGTGCCAGCAGTTTATGGCCCGGGGGGGGATACACCATATATTTT. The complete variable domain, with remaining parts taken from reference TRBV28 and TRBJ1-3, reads DVKVTQSSRYLVKRTGEKVFLECVQDMDHENMFWYRQDPGLGLRLIYFSYDVKMKEKGDIPEGYSVSREKKERFSLILESASTNQTSMYLCASSLWPGGGYTIYFGEGSWLTVV.

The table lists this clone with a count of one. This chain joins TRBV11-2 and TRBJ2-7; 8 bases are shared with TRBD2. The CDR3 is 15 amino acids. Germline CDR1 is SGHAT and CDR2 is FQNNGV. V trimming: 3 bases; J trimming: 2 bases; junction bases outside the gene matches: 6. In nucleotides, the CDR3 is TGTGCCAGCAGCTTTGCGGGGGGCCCTACCTACGAGCAGTACTTC. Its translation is CASSFAGGPTYEQYF.

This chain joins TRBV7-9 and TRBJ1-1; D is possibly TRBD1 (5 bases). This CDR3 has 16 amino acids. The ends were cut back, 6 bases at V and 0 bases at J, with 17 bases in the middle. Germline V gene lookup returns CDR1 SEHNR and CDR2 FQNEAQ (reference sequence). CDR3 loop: CASSNTPGSMNTEAFF. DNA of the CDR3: TGTGCCAGCAGTAACACCCCAGGGTCAATGAACACTGAAGCTTTCTTT.

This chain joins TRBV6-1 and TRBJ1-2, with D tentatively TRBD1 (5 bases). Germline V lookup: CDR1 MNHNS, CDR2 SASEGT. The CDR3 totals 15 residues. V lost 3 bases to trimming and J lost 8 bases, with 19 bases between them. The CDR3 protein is CASSDAWDSGGGYTF. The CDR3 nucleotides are TGTGCCAGCAGTGATGCTTGGGACTCTGGTGGCGGCTACACCTTC.

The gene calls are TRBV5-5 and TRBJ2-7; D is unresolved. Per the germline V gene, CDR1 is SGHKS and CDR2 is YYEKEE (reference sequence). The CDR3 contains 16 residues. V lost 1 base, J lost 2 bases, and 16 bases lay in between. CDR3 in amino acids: CASSLIKRGRPYEQYF. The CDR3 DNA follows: TGTGCCAGCAGCTTGATCAAGCGCGGCAGGCCCTACGAGCAGTACTTC.

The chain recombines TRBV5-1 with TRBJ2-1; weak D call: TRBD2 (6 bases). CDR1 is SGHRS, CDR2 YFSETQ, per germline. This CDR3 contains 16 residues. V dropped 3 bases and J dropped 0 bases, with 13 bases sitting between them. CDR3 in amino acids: CASSSGTRGSYNEQFF. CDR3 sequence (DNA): TGCGCCAGCAGCTCAGGGACTCGCGGCTCCTACAATGAGCAGTTCTTC.

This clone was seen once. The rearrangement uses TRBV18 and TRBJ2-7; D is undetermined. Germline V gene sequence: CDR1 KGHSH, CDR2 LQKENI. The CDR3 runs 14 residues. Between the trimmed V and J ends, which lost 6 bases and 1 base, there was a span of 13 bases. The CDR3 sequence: CASSRHATSYEQYF. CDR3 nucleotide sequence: TGTGCCAGCTCCAGACACGCTACTTCCTACGAGCAGTACTTC.

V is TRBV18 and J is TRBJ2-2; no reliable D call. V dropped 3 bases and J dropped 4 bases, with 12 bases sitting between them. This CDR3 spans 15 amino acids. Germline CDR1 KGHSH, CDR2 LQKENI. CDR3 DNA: TGTGCCAGCTCACCTACCGCGCTTAGCACCGGGGAGCTGTTTTTT. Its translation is CASSPTALSTGELFF.

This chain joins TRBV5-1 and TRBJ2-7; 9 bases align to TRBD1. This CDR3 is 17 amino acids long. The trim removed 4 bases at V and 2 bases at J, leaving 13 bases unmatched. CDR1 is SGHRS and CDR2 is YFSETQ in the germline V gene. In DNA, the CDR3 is TGCGCCAGCAGCCCGGGGTCGGGACAGGGCTCTCCCTACGAGCAGTACTTC. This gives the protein CASSPGSGQGSPYEQYF.

CDR3 bases: TGTGCCATCAGTGAAGGGTCTTTCAATCAGCCCCAGCATTTT. This translates into CAISEGSFNQPQHF. V usage is TRBV10-3 and J usage is TRBJ1-5, with D unresolved. Trimming pared 3 bases from V and 3 bases from J, leaving 9 bases between. CDR3 length: 14 residues. Per germline, CDR1 ENHRY and CDR2 SYGVKD.

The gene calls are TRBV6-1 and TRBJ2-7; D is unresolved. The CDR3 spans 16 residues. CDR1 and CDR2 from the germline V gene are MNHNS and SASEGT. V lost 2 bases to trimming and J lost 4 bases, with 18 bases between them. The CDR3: CASSEKGSVAFYEQYF. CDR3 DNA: TGTGCCAGCAGTGAAAAGGGCAGCGTCGCATTTTACGAGCAGTACTTC.

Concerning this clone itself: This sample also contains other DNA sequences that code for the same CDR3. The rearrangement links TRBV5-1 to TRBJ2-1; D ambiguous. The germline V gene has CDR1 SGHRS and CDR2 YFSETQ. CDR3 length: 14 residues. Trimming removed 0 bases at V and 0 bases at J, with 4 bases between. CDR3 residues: CASSLETSYNEQFF. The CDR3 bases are TGCGCCAGCAGCTTGGAGACCTCCTACAATGAGCAGTTCTTC.

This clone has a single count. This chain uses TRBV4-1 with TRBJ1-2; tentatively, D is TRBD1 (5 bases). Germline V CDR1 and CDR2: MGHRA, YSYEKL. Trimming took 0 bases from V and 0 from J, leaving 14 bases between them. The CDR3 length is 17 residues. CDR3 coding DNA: TGCGCCAGCAGCCAAGAACGGGGGACTGTAGCTAACTATGGCTACACCTTC. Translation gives CASSQERGTVANYGYTF.

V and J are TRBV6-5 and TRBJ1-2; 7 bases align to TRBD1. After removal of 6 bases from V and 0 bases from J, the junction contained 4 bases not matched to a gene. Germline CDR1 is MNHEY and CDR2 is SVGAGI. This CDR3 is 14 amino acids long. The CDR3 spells CASSRDSANYGYTF. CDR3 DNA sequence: TGTGCCAGCAGCCGGGACAGCGCTAACTATGGCTACACCTTC.

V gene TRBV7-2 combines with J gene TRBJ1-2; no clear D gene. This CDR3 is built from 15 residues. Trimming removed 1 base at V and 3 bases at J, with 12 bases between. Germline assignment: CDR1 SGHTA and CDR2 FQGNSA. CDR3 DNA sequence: TGTGCCAGCAGCTTAGTGTCCTTCACGGACTATGGCTACACCTTC. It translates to CASSLVSFTDYGYTF.

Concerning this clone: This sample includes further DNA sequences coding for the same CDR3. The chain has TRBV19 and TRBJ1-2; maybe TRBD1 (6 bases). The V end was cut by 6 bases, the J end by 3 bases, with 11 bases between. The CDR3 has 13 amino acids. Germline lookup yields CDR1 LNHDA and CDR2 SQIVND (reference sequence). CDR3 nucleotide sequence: TGTGCCAGTAGCCCAGACAGGTACTATGGCTACACCTTC. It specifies CASSPDRYYGYTF.

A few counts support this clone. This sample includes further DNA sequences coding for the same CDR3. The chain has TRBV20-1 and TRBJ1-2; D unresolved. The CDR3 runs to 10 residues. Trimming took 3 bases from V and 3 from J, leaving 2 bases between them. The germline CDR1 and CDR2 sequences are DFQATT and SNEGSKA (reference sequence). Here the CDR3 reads CSARDYGYTF. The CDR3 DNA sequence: TGCAGTGCTAGGGACTATGGCTACACCTTC.

DNA for the CDR3: TGTGCAAGTCGCTTAGAGAAGACAGGGGCTCCCCCTGAAGCTTTCTTT. Protein product: CASRLEKTGAPPEAFF. The J gene is TRBJ1-1, the V gene TRBV12-2; the DNA was not used to check the table's D call, TRBD1. TRBV12-2 is a pseudogene locus. The CDR3 extends over 16 amino acids.

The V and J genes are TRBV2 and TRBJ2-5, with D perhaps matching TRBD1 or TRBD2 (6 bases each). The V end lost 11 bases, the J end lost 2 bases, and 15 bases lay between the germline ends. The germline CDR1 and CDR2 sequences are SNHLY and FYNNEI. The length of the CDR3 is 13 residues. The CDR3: CACTGRPQETQYF. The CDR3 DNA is TGTGCCTGCACAGGGAGGCCTCAAGAGACCCAGTACTTC.

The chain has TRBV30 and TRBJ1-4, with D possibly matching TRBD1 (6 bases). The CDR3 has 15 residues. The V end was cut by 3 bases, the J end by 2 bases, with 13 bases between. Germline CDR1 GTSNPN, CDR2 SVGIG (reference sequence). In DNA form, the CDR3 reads TGTGCCTGGAGCAGGGGAGAAGCGACTAATGAAAAACTGTTTTTT. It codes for CAWSRGEATNEKLFF.

As DNA, the CDR3 is TGTGCCTGGAGTACAAACAGGGGAGGTGAAAAACTGTTTTTT. This encodes CAWSTNRGGEKLFF. The chain is built from TRBV30 and TRBJ1-4, with TRBD1 matching over 7 bases. V lost 2 bases and J lost 7; bases outside the gene matches: 7. The germline V gene encodes CDR1 GTSNPN and CDR2 SVGIG (reference sequence). This CDR3 is built from 14 residues.

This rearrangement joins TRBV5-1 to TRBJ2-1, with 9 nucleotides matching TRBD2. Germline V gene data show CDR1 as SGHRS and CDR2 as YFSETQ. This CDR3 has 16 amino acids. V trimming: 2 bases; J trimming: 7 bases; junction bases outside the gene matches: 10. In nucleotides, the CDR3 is TGCGCCAGCAGCTTCTCCGTAGCGGGAGCTGGGAATGAGCAGTTCTTC. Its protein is CASSFSVAGAGNEQFF. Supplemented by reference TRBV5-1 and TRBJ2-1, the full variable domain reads KAGVTQTPRYLIKTRGQQVTLSCSPISGHRSVSWYQQTPGQGLQFLFEYFSETQRNKGNFPGRFSGRQFSNSRSEMNVSTLELGDSALYLCASSFSVAGAGNEQFFGPGTRLTVL.

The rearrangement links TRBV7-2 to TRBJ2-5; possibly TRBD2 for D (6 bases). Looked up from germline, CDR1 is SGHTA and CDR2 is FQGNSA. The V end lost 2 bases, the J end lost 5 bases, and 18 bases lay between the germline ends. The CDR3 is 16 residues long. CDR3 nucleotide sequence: TGTGCCAGCAGCTTAAGTAGGCTAGCGTCAGGGGAGACCCAGTACTTC. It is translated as CASSLSRLASGETQYF.

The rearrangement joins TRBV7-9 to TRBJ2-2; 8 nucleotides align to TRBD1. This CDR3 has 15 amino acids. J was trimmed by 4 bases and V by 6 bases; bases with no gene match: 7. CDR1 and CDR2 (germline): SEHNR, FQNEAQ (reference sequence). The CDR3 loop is CASSSGGQGTGELFF. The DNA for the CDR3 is TGTGCCAGCAGTTCAGGGGGCCAAGGCACCGGGGAGCTGTTTTTT.

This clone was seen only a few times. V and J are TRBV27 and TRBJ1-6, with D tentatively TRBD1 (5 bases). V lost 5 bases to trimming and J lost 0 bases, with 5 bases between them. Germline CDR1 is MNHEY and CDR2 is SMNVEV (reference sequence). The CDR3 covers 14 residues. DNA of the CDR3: TGTGCCAGCAGTGGGGGCTCCTATAATTCACCCCTCCACTTT. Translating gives CASSGGSYNSPLHF.

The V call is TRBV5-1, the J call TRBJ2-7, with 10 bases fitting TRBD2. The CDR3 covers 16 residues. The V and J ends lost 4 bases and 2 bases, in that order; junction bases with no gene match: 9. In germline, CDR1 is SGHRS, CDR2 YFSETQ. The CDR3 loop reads CASSPRSGRAPYEQYF. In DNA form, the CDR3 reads TGCGCCAGCAGCCCCAGAAGCGGGAGGGCGCCCTACGAGCAGTACTTC.

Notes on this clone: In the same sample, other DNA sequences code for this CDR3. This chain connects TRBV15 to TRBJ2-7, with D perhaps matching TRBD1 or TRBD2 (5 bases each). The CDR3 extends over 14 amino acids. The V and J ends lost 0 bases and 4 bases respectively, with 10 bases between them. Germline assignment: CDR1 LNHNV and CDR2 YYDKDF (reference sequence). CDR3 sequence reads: CATSREGGGYEQYF. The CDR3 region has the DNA TGTGCCACCAGCAGAGAGGGTGGGGGTTACGAGCAGTACTTC.

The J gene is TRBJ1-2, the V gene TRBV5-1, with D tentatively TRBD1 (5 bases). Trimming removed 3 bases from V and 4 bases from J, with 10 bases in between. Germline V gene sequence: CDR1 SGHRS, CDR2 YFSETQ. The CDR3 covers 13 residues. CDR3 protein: CASSSGYFYGYTF. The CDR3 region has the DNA TGCGCCAGCAGCTCAGGGTATTTCTATGGCTACACCTTC.

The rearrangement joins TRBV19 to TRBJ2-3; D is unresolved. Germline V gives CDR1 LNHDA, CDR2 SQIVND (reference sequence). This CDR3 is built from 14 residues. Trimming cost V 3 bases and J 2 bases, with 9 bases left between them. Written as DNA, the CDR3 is TGTGCCAGTAGTATCGGGCAGCCCACAGATACGCAGTATTTT. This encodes CASSIGQPTDTQYF.